The 29 T cell receptor beta chains below were found in one sample sequenced in a study of blood T cell repertoires in COVID-19. The table came from immunoSEQ multiplex PCR; TCRdb's copy has only in-frame clones and leaves some out. The sample consists of some 49,000 clones, roughly 82% of them appearing once. Sequences were obtained from peripheral blood. Every receptor here comes from a woman aged 60 to 75 with acute or convalescent COVID-19.

The V and J genes are TRBV18 and TRBJ2-1, with 10 positions matching TRBD2. Germline V gene sequence: CDR1 KGHSH, CDR2 LQKENI. The junction had 2 bases not matched to a gene; V was cut back by 3 bases and J by 6 bases. The CDR3 has 14 residues. The chain's CDR3 is CASSPLAGVNEQFF. The CDR3 DNA follows: TGTGCCAGCTCACCCCTAGCGGGAGTCAATGAGCAGTTCTTC.

The rearrangement uses TRBV5-6 and TRBJ2-7; D call uncertain. CDR3 size: 14 residues. The ends were cut back, 0 bases at V and 6 bases at J, with 13 bases in the middle. The V gene's germline CDR1 is SGHDT and CDR2 YYEEEE. The CDR3 sequence: CASSLGHLSREQYF. CDR3 DNA: TGTGCCAGCAGCTTGGGACACCTCTCGCGCGAGCAGTACTTC.

Concerning this clone itself: This may stem from a read error, because a much larger clone lies one nucleotide away. This rearrangement joins TRBV14 to TRBJ2-7, with a possible D match to TRBD2 (5 bases). This CDR3 has 13 amino acids. In germline, CDR1 is SGHDN, CDR2 FVKESK. The V end lost 4 bases, the J end lost 6 bases, and 13 bases lay between the germline ends. The CDR3 DNA reads TGTGCCAGCAGCCCACAAGGAGGAAGCGAGCAGTACTTC. Protein product: CASSPQGGSEQYF. Drawing the rest from reference TRBV14 and TRBJ2-7, the complete variable domain is EAGVTQFPSHSVIEKGQTVTLRCDPISGHDNLYWYRRVMGKEIKFLLHFVKESKQDESGMPNNRFLAERTGGTYSTLKVQPAELEDSGVYFCASSPQGGSEQYFGPGTRLTVT.

This chain joins TRBV19 and TRBJ1-4; 11 bases map to TRBD1. Per the germline V gene, CDR1 is LNHDA and CDR2 is SQIVND (reference sequence). The CDR3 extends over 16 amino acids. J lost 8 bases, V lost 6 bases, and 11 bases had no gene match. CDR3 bases: TGTGCCAGTAGCGACTTGCCGGGACAGGGGGAGGAAAAACTGTTTTTT. It translates to CASSDLPGQGEEKLFF.

The V and J genes are TRBV15 and TRBJ1-5, with a weak D call TRBD1 (5 bases). The CDR3 has 15 amino acids. The V and J ends lost 0 bases and 3 bases respectively, with 9 bases between them. Looked up from germline, CDR1 is LNHNV and CDR2 is YYDKDF (reference sequence). The DNA of the CDR3 is TGTGCCACCAGCAGAGATCCAGGGTTCAATCAGCCCCAGCATTTT. Its protein is CATSRDPGFNQPQHF.

This clone was seen more than once but under ten times. In DNA form, the CDR3 reads TGTGCCAGCAGCCTTGGACAGAGAAACACTGAAGCTTTCTTT. Encoded protein: CASSLGQRNTEAFF. The genes are TRBV3-1 (or the pseudogene TRBV3-2) and TRBJ1-1; perhaps TRBD1 as D (6 bases). The CDR3 totals 14 residues. The ends were cut back, 4 bases at V and 2 bases at J, with 11 bases in the middle. The V gene's germline CDR1 is LGHDT and CDR2 YNNKEL (reference sequence).

The rearrangement joins TRBV30 to TRBJ1-2; D perhaps matches TRBD1 (5 bases). This CDR3 spans 18 amino acids. With 3 bases removed from V and 1 base from J, the gap between germline ends came to 24 bases. CDR1 and CDR2 from the germline V gene are GTSNPN and SVGIG (reference sequence). CDR3 residues: CAWSGGNLLRRNNYGYTF. The DNA for the CDR3 is TGTGCCTGGAGCGGGGGGAATTTATTGCGGCGAAATAACTATGGCTACACCTTC.

This chain links TRBV7-9 with TRBJ1-2; a weak D match, TRBD1 (6 bases). The CDR3 loop spans 15 amino acids. Germline CDR1 reads SEHNR; CDR2 reads FQNEAQ (reference sequence). Trimming cost V 1 base and J 9 bases, with 18 bases left between them. CDR3 region: CASSLGDTLLGSYTF. The CDR3, as DNA: TGTGCCAGCAGCTTAGGGGACACGCTCCTAGGGAGCTACACCTTC.

The chain has TRBV7-9 and TRBJ1-1; the match to TRBD1 covers 7 bases. This CDR3 is built from 14 residues. CDR1 is SEHNR, CDR2 FQNEAQ, per germline (reference sequence). Trimming at V came to 4 bases and at J to 8 bases, leaving 10 bases not matched to a gene. CDR3 sequence: CASSSFRGTWEAFF. DNA for the CDR3: TGTGCCAGCAGCTCCTTCAGGGGGACTTGGGAAGCTTTCTTT.

V and J are TRBV6-5 and TRBJ1-6; D unclear. The germline gives CDR1 MNHEY, CDR2 SVGAGI. The CDR3 has 12 residues. With 6 bases removed from V and 7 bases from J, the gap between germline ends came to 7 bases. CDR3 in DNA: TGTGCCAGCAGGACGGAGAATTCACCCCTCCACTTT. It yields the protein CASRTENSPLHF.

V is TRBV9 and J is TRBJ2-7, with D tentatively TRBD1 (5 bases). The CDR3 has 14 amino acids. The ends were cut back, 0 bases at V and 3 bases at J, with 10 bases in the middle. Germline CDR1 SGDLS, CDR2 YYNGEE. For the CDR3, the DNA is TGTGCCAGCAGCGTAGGGCAGGGCGGCTACGAGCAGTACTTC. Translating it yields CASSVGQGGYEQYF.

This clone was seen once. The chain employs TRBV3-1 (or the pseudogene TRBV3-2) and TRBJ2-2; tentatively, D is TRBD2 (5 bases). Germline CDR1 and CDR2: LGHDT and YNNKEL (reference sequence). Trimming stripped 1 base from V and 4 bases from J, with 10 bases between. CDR3 length: 15 residues. CDR3 amino acids: CASSQVVRGTGELFF. CDR3 DNA: TGTGCCAGCAGCCAAGTTGTCCGGGGCACCGGGGAGCTGTTTTTT.

The chain combines TRBV7-3 with TRBJ1-2, with 7 bases that match TRBD1. CDR3 length equals 16 residues. CDR1 and CDR2 (germline): SGHTA, FQGTGA. The ends lost 4 bases at V and 5 bases at J; junction bases unmatched: 13. CDR3 nucleotide sequence: TGTGCCAGCAGCTCCACACACAGGGGAAGTGAGTATGGCTACACCTTC. Translated, it gives CASSSTHRGSEYGYTF. Full variable domain (rest looked up from reference TRBV7-3 and TRBJ1-2): GAGVSQTPSNKVTEKGKYVELRCDPISGHTALYWYRQSLGQGPEFLIYFQGTGAADDSGLPNDRFFAVRPEGSVSTLKIQRTERGDSAVYLCASSSTHRGSEYGYTFGSGTRLTVV.

This chain joins TRBV4-1 and TRBJ2-2, with TRBD2 matching over 8 bases. V lost 4 bases to trimming and J lost 2 bases; unmatched junction nucleotides: 15. Germline V gene data show CDR1 as MGHRA and CDR2 as YSYEKL. This CDR3 is 19 amino acids long. CDR3 region: CASSPVVLQRESNTGELFF. In nucleotides, the CDR3 is TGCGCCAGCAGCCCCGTGGTGTTACAGCGGGAGTCCAACACCGGGGAGCTGTTTTTT.

The V call is TRBV18, the J call TRBJ1-5; 8 positions agree with TRBD1. The germline gives CDR1 KGHSH, CDR2 LQKENI. J was trimmed by 7 bases and V by 6 bases; bases with no gene match: 8. The CDR3 has 14 amino acids. CDR3 DNA sequence: TGTGCCAGCTCGTCAGGGGGCCCCCGGCAGCCCCAGCATTTT. Its protein is CASSSGGPRQPQHF.

The gene calls are TRBV13 and TRBJ1-2; TRBD1 matches at 12 bases. The CDR3 is 15 amino acids. Trimming cost V 5 bases and J 3 bases; bases outside gene matches: 4. Germline-derived CDR1 and CDR2 are PRHDT and FYEKMQ (reference sequence). The CDR3 coding sequence is TGTGCCAGCAGCCATGGGACAGGGGGCTACTATGGCTACACCTTC. Its protein is CASSHGTGGYYGYTF. The entire variable domain, with the rest obtained from reference TRBV13 and TRBJ1-2, is as follows: AAGVIQSPRHLIKEKRETATLKCYPIPRHDTVYWYQQGPGQDPQFLISFYEKMQSDKGSIPDRFSAQQFSDYHSELNMSSLELGDSALYFCASSHGTGGYYGYTFGSGTRLTVV.

V gene TRBV2 combines with J gene TRBJ1-6; 10 nucleotides line up with TRBD1. This CDR3 comprises 15 residues. Germline V gene lookup returns CDR1 SNHLY and CDR2 FYNNEI. Trimming took 2 bases from V and 6 from J; bases not matched to a gene: 1. The CDR3 DNA reads TGTGCCAGCAGTGAAAGACAGGGGGCTAATTCACCCCTCCACTTT. Protein: CASSERQGANSPLHF.

This clone was detected once. The chain recombines TRBV7-7 with TRBJ2-5, with a weak D call TRBD2 (5 bases). The CDR3 is 14 amino acids. Per germline, CDR1 SSHAT and CDR2 FNYEAQ (reference sequence). Trimming removed 5 bases from V and 1 base from J, with 11 bases in between. CDR3 DNA: TGTGCCAGCAGCCCCTCGGGAAGCCAAGAGACCCAGTACTTC. Its translation is CASSPSGSQETQYF.

V and J are TRBV2 and TRBJ1-5, with 12 bases that match TRBD1. This CDR3 has 16 amino acids. The germline CDR1 and CDR2 sequences are SNHLY and FYNNEI. J was trimmed by 11 bases and V by 6 bases; bases with no gene match: 14. The CDR3 loop is CASRSEPGTGGSTQHF. The CDR3 DNA reads as TGTGCCAGCAGATCAGAGCCCGGGACAGGGGGCTCGACCCAGCATTTT.

This chain uses TRBV4-1 with TRBJ2-2, with a tentative D call TRBD1 (5 bases). The length of the CDR3 is 15 residues. Trimming took 0 bases from V and 6 from J, leaving 11 bases between them. The V gene's germline CDR1 is MGHRA and CDR2 YSYEKL. CDR3 DNA: TGCGCCAGCAGCCAAGAAGGACACTTCGCCGGGGAGCTGTTTTTT. This codes for CASSQEGHFAGELFF.

Only one count was recorded for this clone. The rearrangement links TRBV5-5 to TRBJ2-2; D may be TRBD1 (5 bases). CDR3 length equals 16 residues. CDR1 SGHKS and CDR2 YYEKEE come from the germline V gene (reference sequence). Trimming removed 3 bases from V and 6 bases from J, with 18 bases in between. This chain's CDR3 is CASSSSGLSRAGELFF. The CDR3 DNA reads as TGTGCCAGCAGCTCCTCGGGCCTCAGCAGGGCCGGGGAGCTGTTTTTT.

The chain joins TRBV18 to TRBJ1-2; D possibly corresponds to TRBD1 (6 bases). The CDR3 has 14 amino acids. V lost 5 bases and J 4 bases, leaving 14 bases between the germline ends. Germline CDR1 is KGHSH and CDR2 is LQKENI. The CDR3 DNA sequence: TGTGCCAGCTCAGACGAAATGGACAGCTATGGCTACACCTTC. Translating it yields CASSDEMDSYGYTF.

This chain connects TRBV28 to TRBJ2-1; D is possibly TRBD1 (6 bases). This CDR3 contains 15 residues. The germline CDR1 and CDR2 sequences are MDHEN and SYDVKM. V shed 6 bases and J shed 3 bases, with 15 bases lying between them. CDR3 sequence reads: CASRVEDSFYNEQFF. DNA for the CDR3: TGTGCCAGCAGGGTGGAGGACAGCTTCTACAATGAGCAGTTCTTC. The full variable domain, completed using reference TRBV28 and TRBJ2-1, is DVKVTQSSRYLVKRTGEKVFLECVQDMDHENMFWYRQDPGLGLRLIYFSYDVKMKEKGDIPEGYSVSREKKERFSLILESASTNQTSMYLCASRVEDSFYNEQFFGPGTRLTVL.

The rearrangement links TRBV4-2 to TRBJ1-1, with TRBD1 matching over 9 bases. Losses at the gene ends were 11 bases for V and 3 bases for J; bases not matched to a gene: 7. The germline gives CDR1 LGHNA, CDR2 YNFKEQ. The CDR3 consists of 13 residues. In DNA form, the CDR3 reads TGTGCCGCAAGACAGGGGGAGGACACTGAAGCTTTCTTT. It translates to CAARQGEDTEAFF.

The chain links TRBV18 to TRBJ2-5; 7 bases fit TRBD2. The CDR3 length is 19 residues. Germline values: CDR1 KGHSH, CDR2 LQKENI. V lost 0 bases and J lost 2; bases outside the gene matches: 15. The CDR3 region has the DNA TGTGCCAGCTCACCACCACGGACCCTGGGGGGGAGTGAACAAGAGACCCAGTACTTC. This sequence encodes CASSPPRTLGGSEQETQYF.

On this clone: One end of the junction varies from germline; a read error may be responsible. This same CDR3 is encoded by further DNA sequences in the sample. The J gene is TRBJ2-2, the V gene TRBV11-2; tentative D call: TRBD2 (5 bases). CDR1 is SGHAT, CDR2 FQNNGV, per germline. This CDR3 is 14 amino acids long. The CDR3 here is CASSLVRGGGELFF. CDR3 coding DNA: TGTGCCAGCAGTTTAGTTCGGGGTGGCGGGGAGCTGTTTTTT.

The J gene is TRBJ1-2, the V gene TRBV5-3, with 10 positions matching TRBD1. TRBV5-3 is an open reading frame whose function is uncertain. The V gene end was trimmed by 3 bases and the J gene end by 4 bases; junction bases not matched to a gene: 3. The length of the CDR3 is 14 residues. The CDR3 DNA is TGTGCCAGAAGCTCCGGGACAGGGGCCTATGGCTACACCTTC. Translation: CARSSGTGAYGYTF.

The CDR3 spells CASSYQGQGNSPLHF. The CDR3 nucleotides read TGTGCCAGCAGTTACCAGGGACAGGGAAATTCACCCCTCCACTTT. The chain couples TRBV6-5 to TRBJ1-6; 9 nucleotides match TRBD1. The CDR3 totals 15 residues. The junction had 3 bases not matched to a gene; V was cut back by 2 bases and J by 7 bases. Germline loops: CDR1 MNHEY, CDR2 SVGAGI.

This sequence joins TRBV7-3 and TRBJ2-1, with TRBD2 matching 9 bases. From germline, CDR1 is SGHTA and CDR2 FQGTGA. V lost 3 bases and J lost 2; bases outside the gene matches: 2. This CDR3 contains 15 residues. CDR3 bases: TGTGCCAGCAGCTTGACTAGCGGAACCTACAATGAGCAGTTCTTC. Translating gives CASSLTSGTYNEQFF.